The clone carrying this TCR beta chain was found once. This entry comes from a study of T cell changes during pregnancy in multiple sclerosis. Assay: immunoSEQ multiplex PCR; the TCRdb copy retains only in-frame clones and omits some. The sample has more than 55,000 clones, about nine tenths seen once. Sequences were derived from peripheral blood, sampled in the third trimester of pregnancy. The sequence was obtained from a female donor in good health, enrolled as a control in a pregnancy study.

CDR3 DNA sequence: TGTGCCAGCAGCTCCGGACAGGGAATAGAAAACACCATATATTTT. Amino acids: CASSSGQGIENTIYF. The chain combines TRBV5-4 with TRBJ1-3; 8 bases line up with TRBD1. With 3 bases clipped from V and 6 bases from J, the junction kept 8 bases outside the gene matches. Looked up from germline, CDR1 is SGHNT and CDR2 is YYREEE (reference sequence). The length of the CDR3 is 15 residues.